The clone carrying this TCR beta chain occurred a few times. The antigen is not known. Patients having uncontrolled infection, another autoimmune disease, pregnancy or lactation were not included. This sample is part of a study of T cells in Graves' hyperthyroidism and ophthalmopathy. The CDR3 regions of TCR beta were amplified from RNA transcripts. HTBI primers were used for first-round RT-PCR of the TCR CDR3. MiXCR was run by TCRdb on the multiplex PCR reads, yielding one entry per CDR3 protein. This table holds 450,000 to 700,000 distinct CDR3 sequences, about 43% found once. Overall study findings and caveats: The model foresaw ophthalmopathy a median about 6.1 months prior to onset.

The CDR3 consists of 14 residues. The V and J ends lost 4 bases and 1 base respectively, with 13 bases between them. The germline V gene encodes CDR1 SQVTM and CDR2 ANQGSEA. The sequencing sample was made of peripheral blood or thyroid tissue (not recorded which). This chain joins TRBV29-1 and TRBJ2-5; D is unresolved. The TCR sequence derives from an adult woman with Graves' disease, either hyperthyroidism or ophthalmopathy (not recorded which). CDR3 in amino acids: CSVVWQAPQETQYF. As DNA, the CDR3 is TGCAGCGTTGTGTGGCAGGCCCCCCAAGAGACCCAGTACTTC.